A selection of T cell receptor beta chains follows, all from one sample in a study of blood T cell repertoires in COVID-19. Here immunoSEQ multiplex PCR was the method, and the copy in TCRdb shows in-frame clones only, minus some. Found here are roughly 400,000 clones, 75% to 90% of them singletons; the top ten hold 1.1%. Sequencing was done on a sample of PBMCs or T cells enriched from blood (not recorded which). The receptors stem from a man younger than 40 who had recovered from COVID-19. Both conserved end residues are part of each CDR3. The D gene is left open where the match is weak. Rows give clone size only sometimes, using once, few, many, or a class for an expanded clone.

d_gene	j_gene	v_gene	abundance	CDR3nt	CDR3aa
TRBD2	TRBJ2-3	TRBV29-1	NA	TGCAGCGTAAAAGGACTAGCGGCGAAATCTAGCACAGATACGCAGTATTTT	CSVKGLAAKSSTDTQYF
TRBD1	TRBJ1-5	TRBV27	NA	TGTGCCAGCAGCGAACAGACAGGGGCTAGCAATCAGCCCCAGCATTTT	CASSEQTGASNQPQHF
NA	TRBJ2-2	TRBV6-5	NA	TGTGCCAGCAGAGCCCCTAGCGTAATGCCCGGGGAGCTGTTTTTT	CASRAPSVMPGELFF
TRBD2	TRBJ2-7	TRBV11-2	NA	TGTGCCAGCAGCTTAGGGGACTACTCCTACGAGCAGTACTTC	CASSLGDYSYEQYF
NA	TRBJ2-7	TRBV28	NA	TGTGCCAGCAGTTTAGGGGGGTATAGGGTCTACGAGCAGTACTTC	CASSLGGYRVYEQYF
TRBD2	TRBJ2-7	TRBV12-3/TRBV12-4	NA	TGTGCCTCTGCTAGCGGGAGGTACGAGCAGTACTTC	CASASGRYEQYF
NA	TRBJ2-7	TRBV27	NA	TGTGCCAGCAGTTTATCCGGCGGGATCGCCTCCTACGAGCAGTACTTC	CASSLSGGIASYEQYF
NA	TRBJ2-2	TRBV3-1/TRBV3-2	NA	TGTGCCAGCAGCCCCCTCGGGTTGACCGGGGAGCTGTTTTTT	CASSPLGLTGELFF
NA	TRBJ2-2	TRBV3-1/TRBV3-2	NA	TGTGCCAGCAGAGGGGTTAAGAACACCGGGGAGCTGTTTTTT	CASRGVKNTGELFF
TRBD2	TRBJ2-1	TRBV30	NA	TGTGCCTGGAATAAGGTAGCGGGAAGCTCCTACAATGAGCAGTTCTTC	CAWNKVAGSSYNEQFF
TRBD1	TRBJ2-7	TRBV15	once	TGTGCCACCAGCCTACACCGGGACAGCTCCTACGAGCAGTACTTC	CATSLHRDSSYEQYF
NA	TRBJ2-1	TRBV18	NA	TGTGCCAGCTCCACGGACAACCGATACAATGAGCAGTTCTTC	CASSTDNRYNEQFF
NA	TRBJ1-4	TRBV6-5	NA	TGTGCCAGCAGTAGGGTCGGGAGGGGTGAAAAACTGTTTTTT	CASSRVGRGEKLFF
NA	TRBJ2-7	TRBV27	NA	TGTGCCAGCAGTTTACAGGGCACGGCTCGTACCGAGCAGTACTTC	CASSLQGTARTEQYF
NA	TRBJ1-6	TRBV30	NA	TGTGCCTGGACTTCGGGGTCTTCACCCCTCCACTTT	CAWTSGSSPLHF
TRBD2	TRBJ2-2	TRBV27	NA	TGTGCCAGCAGTAGGGGACTAGCGGGAATGGTGTTCGCGAACACCGGGGAGCTGTTTTTT	CASSRGLAGMVFANTGELFF
NA	TRBJ1-5	TRBV29-1	NA	TGCAGCGTCGCGGACAGTTATAGCAATCAGCCCCAGCATTTT	CSVADSYSNQPQHF
NA	TRBJ2-7	TRBV5-4	NA	TGTGCCAGCAGCCGGGACTTCCCTTACGAGCAGTACTTC	CASSRDFPYEQYF
NA	TRBJ1-2	TRBV12-3/TRBV12-4	NA	TGTGCCAGCAGAGGGGCTCTAATCGGCTACACCTTC	CASRGALIGYTF
TRBD2	TRBJ2-1	TRBV6-6	few	TGTGCCAGCAGTCACACCGGGACTAGCGGGAGCCGCCAGTACAATGAGCAGTTCTTC	CASSHTGTSGSRQYNEQFF
TRBD1	TRBJ1-5	TRBV30	once	TGTGCCTGTTCGACAGGGGGCAATCAGCCCCAGCATTTT	CACSTGGNQPQHF
NA	TRBJ2-7	TRBV7-8	NA	TGTGCCAGCAGCTCCCCCACCACTGCCTACGAGCAGTACTTC	CASSSPTTAYEQYF
TRBD1	TRBJ2-7	TRBV27	NA	TGTGCCAGCAGTTTTTCGGGACAGGGCTACGAGCAGTACTTC	CASSFSGQGYEQYF
NA	TRBJ1-6	TRBV15	NA	TGTGCCACCGGCAAGGGGGTTTATTCACCCCTCCACTTT	CATGKGVYSPLHF
NA	TRBJ2-7	TRBV3-1/TRBV3-2	NA	TGTGCCAGCAGACGAGGACAGACCTACGAGCAGTACTTC	CASRRGQTYEQYF
NA	TRBJ1-6	TRBV6-1	once	TGTGCCAGCGGTGAGCAAGGGGGTAATTCACCCCTCCACTTT	CASGEQGGNSPLHF
TRBD1	TRBJ1-5	TRBV30	few	TGTGCCTGGATAAAGCGGTGGGGACAGGGACGCAATCAGCCCCAGCATTTT	CAWIKRWGQGRNQPQHF
TRBD2	TRBJ2-3	TRBV7-2	once	TGTGCCAGCAGCTCGTACGGGACTACCGTCACAGATACGCAGTATTTT	CASSSYGTTVTDTQYF
NA	TRBJ2-5	TRBV5-1	NA	TGCGCCAGCAGTGGGAGTTTGGAGACCCAGTACTTC	CASSGSLETQYF
TRBD2	TRBJ2-2	TRBV9	NA	TGTGCCAGCAGCATGGGACTAGCGGGCCCCGCCAGGAAAAAGGCGAACACCGGGGAGCTGTTTTTT	CASSMGLAGPARKKANTGELFF
TRBD2	TRBJ2-2	TRBV7-9	NA	TGTGCCAGCACCCCAGCGGGAGGGCTGGCCGGGGAGCTGTTTTTT	CASTPAGGLAGELFF
NA	TRBJ1-1	TRBV28	once	TGTGCCAGCGGATTAGGAGGGTGGAGCACTGAAGCTTTCTTT	CASGLGGWSTEAFF
TRBD2	TRBJ2-1	TRBV3-1/TRBV3-2	NA	TGTGCCAGCAGCCAAGGGAGCGGGAGGAGTTACAATGAGCAGTTCTTC	CASSQGSGRSYNEQFF
TRBD2	TRBJ2-7	TRBV30	NA	TGTGCCTGGAGTTCCCCAGCGGGAGGGGGGGGCGAGCAGTACTTC	CAWSSPAGGGGEQYF
NA	TRBJ2-2	TRBV5-1	NA	TGCGCCAGCAGCGTCAGGGATTCGCACACCGGGGAGCTGTTTTTT	CASSVRDSHTGELFF
NA	TRBJ2-7	TRBV5-1	NA	TGCGCCAGCAGCTTGTTCTCAGATACCTACGAGCAGTACTTC	CASSLFSDTYEQYF
NA	TRBJ1-2	TRBV7-9	NA	TGTGCCAGCAGCTTAGGTGATAGGGGTCATGGCTACACCTTC	CASSLGDRGHGYTF
NA	TRBJ1-4	TRBV6-1	NA	TGTGCCAGCAGTGAAGATAAAGGGGTGATCGAAAAACTGTTTTTT	CASSEDKGVIEKLFF
NA	TRBJ2-5	TRBV5-1	NA	TGCGCCAGCAGGCCGTCAGGGTCAGAGACCCAGTACTTC	CASRPSGSETQYF
NA	TRBJ1-5	TRBV19	NA	TGTGCCAGTAGCCGAATGGGAGGAGGGGTAAAGCCCCAGCATTTT	CASSRMGGGVKPQHF
NA	TRBJ1-1	TRBV7-9	once	TGTGCCAGCAGCCCTAAGACAATGAACACTGAAGCTTTCTTT	CASSPKTMNTEAFF
TRBD2	TRBJ2-5	TRBV3-1/TRBV3-2	NA	TGTGCCAGCAGCCAAGGCGCACTAGCGGGAATCGAGACCCAGTACTTC	CASSQGALAGIETQYF
TRBD1	TRBJ1-2	TRBV14	few	TGTGCCAGCAGCCAAGATAGGGGGCAGAACTATGGCTACACCTTC	CASSQDRGQNYGYTF
NA	TRBJ1-1	TRBV7-2	once	TGTGCCAGCAGCTTGTTGGGGCAGAACACTGAAGCTTTCTTT	CASSLLGQNTEAFF